Listed below are T cell receptor beta chains from one sample, sequenced in a study of CD8+ T cells in alopecia areata. Profiled with immunoSEQ multiplex PCR; TCRdb holds only in-frame clones, not every one. The data show more than 150,000 clones, about 51% seen once. The sample here was CD8+ T cells sorted from blood, taken at week 52, from a patient treated with tofacitinib. These TCRs come from a human donor with alopecia areata. CDR3s include the opening cysteine and the closing phenylalanine or tryptophan. A D gene is named only where the DNA matches it firmly. Some rows have no size entry. The others give once, few or many, or a class for an expanded clone.

clone_size: NA
d_call: NA
v_call: TRBV7-9
j_call: TRBJ1-5
cdr3_length: 17
cdr3_nt: TGTGCCAGCAGCTTAGATAGTTCGGTGGTTGGGAGTCAGCCCCAGCATTTT
cdr3_aa: CASSLDSSVVGSQPQHF

clone_size: NA
d_call: TRBD1
v_call: TRBV11-2
j_call: TRBJ2-7
cdr3_length: 15
cdr3_nt: TGTGCCAGCAGCTTATGGACAGGGAGCTCCTACGAGCAGTACTTC
cdr3_aa: CASSLWTGSSYEQYF

clone_size: few
d_call: NA
v_call: TRBV20-1
j_call: TRBJ2-7
cdr3_length: 11
cdr3_nt: TGCAGGGGGAAGCGCTCCTACGAGCAGTACTTC
cdr3_aa: CRGKRSYEQYF

clone_size: NA
d_call: NA
v_call: TRBV5-6
j_call: TRBJ1-1
cdr3_length: 12
cdr3_nt: TGTGCCAGCACCGGTTCGAACACTGAAGCTTTCTTT
cdr3_aa: CASTGSNTEAFF

clone_size: few
d_call: TRBD1
v_call: TRBV11-2
j_call: TRBJ2-1
cdr3_length: 17
cdr3_nt: TGTGCCAGCAGCTTAGGTGTGGGCAGGGGGCCGTACAATGAGCAGTTCTTC
cdr3_aa: CASSLGVGRGPYNEQFF

clone_size: NA
d_call: NA
v_call: TRBV25-1
j_call: TRBJ2-7
cdr3_length: 13
cdr3_nt: TGTGCCAGCTCGGTTGGGGTGGAATCCGAGCAGTACTTC
cdr3_aa: CASSVGVESEQYF

clone_size: NA
d_call: NA
v_call: TRBV29-1
j_call: TRBJ2-6
cdr3_length: 13
cdr3_nt: TGCAGCGCTCAGGGGTCCGGGGCCAACGTCCTGACTTTC
cdr3_aa: CSAQGSGANVLTF

clone_size: NA
d_call: NA
v_call: TRBV25-1
j_call: TRBJ1-4
cdr3_length: 14
cdr3_nt: TGTGCCAGCAGTGAATCGGAATTTAATGAAAAACTGTTTTTT
cdr3_aa: CASSESEFNEKLFF

clone_size: NA
d_call: TRBD1
v_call: TRBV30
j_call: TRBJ1-4
cdr3_length: 13
cdr3_nt: TGTGCCTGGATGCGGGACAGTAGTGAAAAACTGTTTTTT
cdr3_aa: CAWMRDSSEKLFF

clone_size: NA
d_call: NA
v_call: TRBV9
j_call: TRBJ1-5
cdr3_length: 18
cdr3_nt: TGTGCCAGCAGCGTAGCGGCATTAAAGGACCCTGGGAATCAGCCCCAGCATTTT
cdr3_aa: CASSVAALKDPGNQPQHF

clone_size: NA
d_call: NA
v_call: TRBV6-6
j_call: TRBJ1-5
cdr3_length: 14
cdr3_nt: TGTGCCAGCACCTGGGGTGGGTTGGGTCAGCCCCAGCATTTT
cdr3_aa: CASTWGGLGQPQHF

clone_size: once
d_call: NA
v_call: TRBV30
j_call: TRBJ2-1
cdr3_length: 17
cdr3_nt: TGTGCCTGGAGCGACCCGGTCGGTTACCCCTCCTACAATGAGCAGTTCTTC
cdr3_aa: CAWSDPVGYPSYNEQFF

clone_size: NA
d_call: NA
v_call: TRBV6-5
j_call: TRBJ2-5
cdr3_length: 15
cdr3_nt: TGTGCCAGCAGTTATGGACGGGTAGATCAAGAGACCCAGTACTTC
cdr3_aa: CASSYGRVDQETQYF

clone_size: NA
d_call: TRBD1
v_call: TRBV7-2
j_call: TRBJ2-5
cdr3_length: 16
cdr3_nt: TGTGCCAGCAGCTTAGTAGGGACAGGGTTTCAAGAGACCCAGTACTTC
cdr3_aa: CASSLVGTGFQETQYF

clone_size: few
d_call: NA
v_call: TRBV5-1
j_call: TRBJ2-7
cdr3_length: 13
cdr3_nt: TGCGCCAGCAGCTTTGGCACCGCATACGAGCAGTACTTC
cdr3_aa: CASSFGTAYEQYF

clone_size: once
d_call: NA
v_call: TRBV13
j_call: TRBJ1-2
cdr3_length: 13
cdr3_nt: TGTGCCAGCAGCCTACAGGGTCCCTATGGCTACACCTTC
cdr3_aa: CASSLQGPYGYTF

clone_size: NA
d_call: NA
v_call: TRBV5-4
j_call: TRBJ1-1
cdr3_length: 12
cdr3_nt: TGTGCCAGCAGCCCCGACTCCCTTGAAGCTTTCTTT
cdr3_aa: CASSPDSLEAFF

clone_size: few
d_call: NA
v_call: TRBV6-1
j_call: TRBJ2-5
cdr3_length: 14
cdr3_nt: TGTGCCAGCAGTGAGTTCGGGTTCGGAGAGACCCAGTACTTC
cdr3_aa: CASSEFGFGETQYF

clone_size: NA
d_call: NA
v_call: TRBV15
j_call: TRBJ2-3
cdr3_length: 18
cdr3_nt: TGTGCCACCAGCAGATCGCCTAGCGCTTACTCTAGCACAGATACGCAGTATTTT
cdr3_aa: CATSRSPSAYSSTDTQYF

clone_size: few
d_call: NA
v_call: TRBV19
j_call: TRBJ2-1
cdr3_length: 16
cdr3_nt: TGTGCCAGTAGTATGGGGTCACAGACCTCCTACAATGAGCAGTTCTTC
cdr3_aa: CASSMGSQTSYNEQFF

clone_size: NA
d_call: TRBD1
v_call: TRBV30
j_call: TRBJ1-1
cdr3_length: 16
cdr3_nt: TGTGCCTGGAGGAGGACAGGGGGCGGTCGGAACACTGAAGCTTTCTTT
cdr3_aa: CAWRRTGGGRNTEAFF

clone_size: few
d_call: TRBD1
v_call: TRBV4-1
j_call: TRBJ2-5
cdr3_length: 20
cdr3_nt: TGCGCCAGCAGCCAACCCTCTTTCGGACAGGGGCTAGCGGAGGAAGAGACCCAGTACTTC
cdr3_aa: CASSQPSFGQGLAEEETQYF

clone_size: once
d_call: NA
v_call: TRBV6-5
j_call: TRBJ1-6
cdr3_length: 14
cdr3_nt: TGTGCCAGCAGTTATAGCTCAGGGAATTCACCCCTCCACTTT
cdr3_aa: CASSYSSGNSPLHF

clone_size: few
d_call: NA
v_call: TRBV25-1
j_call: TRBJ1-1
cdr3_length: 13
cdr3_nt: TGTGCCAGCCAGGGTAGACGAGAGACTGAAGCTTTCTTT
cdr3_aa: CASQGRRETEAFF

clone_size: NA
d_call: NA
v_call: TRBV9
j_call: TRBJ2-3
cdr3_length: 12
cdr3_nt: TGTGCCAGCAGCGTAGGGGGGGATACGCAGTATTTT
cdr3_aa: CASSVGGDTQYF

clone_size: NA
d_call: NA
v_call: TRBV29-1
j_call: TRBJ1-4
cdr3_length: 13
cdr3_nt: TGCAGCGCACAGGCTGGACAGCTTGAAAAACTGTTTTTT
cdr3_aa: CSAQAGQLEKLFF

clone_size: NA
d_call: TRBD1
v_call: TRBV13
j_call: TRBJ1-2
cdr3_length: 17
cdr3_nt: TGTGCCAGCAGCTCTCCGGTCGACCAGGGGGTTGGGTATGGCTACACCTTC
cdr3_aa: CASSSPVDQGVGYGYTF

clone_size: NA
d_call: NA
v_call: TRBV9
j_call: TRBJ1-1
cdr3_length: 14
cdr3_nt: TGTGCCAGCAGCCCGACCCGGGGTGGGACTGAAGCTTTCTTT
cdr3_aa: CASSPTRGGTEAFF

clone_size: NA
d_call: NA
v_call: TRBV7-9
j_call: TRBJ1-6
cdr3_length: 15
cdr3_nt: TGTGCCAGCAGCTACTCAGGGGATGGTAATTCACCCCTCCACTTT
cdr3_aa: CASSYSGDGNSPLHF

clone_size: NA
d_call: NA
v_call: TRBV30
j_call: TRBJ1-1
cdr3_length: 12
cdr3_nt: TGTGCCCACGGAGGGCAGGTCACTGAAGCTTTCTTT
cdr3_aa: CAHGGQVTEAFF

clone_size: NA
d_call: NA
v_call: TRBV15
j_call: TRBJ2-5
cdr3_length: 16
cdr3_nt: TGTGCCACCAGCAGAGATCACAGCGAGTTGCAAGAGACCCAGTACTTC
cdr3_aa: CATSRDHSELQETQYF

clone_size: once
d_call: TRBD1
v_call: TRBV6-5
j_call: TRBJ2-2
cdr3_length: 15
cdr3_nt: TGTGCCAGCAGTCGGACAGGGGAGATGGGCGGGGAGCTGTTTTTT
cdr3_aa: CASSRTGEMGGELFF

clone_size: few
d_call: NA
v_call: TRBV5-1
j_call: TRBJ1-1
cdr3_length: 15
cdr3_nt: TGCGCCAGCAGACCTCCCCTACGACCAAACACTGAAGCTTTCTTT
cdr3_aa: CASRPPLRPNTEAFF

clone_size: NA
d_call: NA
v_call: TRBV6-5
j_call: TRBJ2-7
cdr3_length: 16
cdr3_nt: TGTGCCAGCAGTTACTCGGCAGGCGAGAGCTCCTACGAGCAGTACTTC
cdr3_aa: CASSYSAGESSYEQYF

clone_size: few
d_call: TRBD2
v_call: TRBV28
j_call: TRBJ2-5
cdr3_length: 16
cdr3_nt: TGTGCCAGCAGTTATAGCGGGGAATCCCTAGGAGAGACCCAGTACTTC
cdr3_aa: CASSYSGESLGETQYF

clone_size: NA
d_call: NA
v_call: TRBV7-9
j_call: TRBJ1-5
cdr3_length: 12
cdr3_nt: TGTGCCAGCAGCGAAAACACACAGCCCCAGCATTTT
cdr3_aa: CASSENTQPQHF

clone_size: NA
d_call: TRBD1
v_call: TRBV5-1
j_call: TRBJ1-4
cdr3_length: 14
cdr3_nt: TGCGCCAGCAGCTACGGACAGGGGATGGAAAAACTGTTTTTT
cdr3_aa: CASSYGQGMEKLFF

clone_size: NA
d_call: TRBD1
v_call: TRBV7-9
j_call: TRBJ2-7
cdr3_length: 14
cdr3_nt: TGTGCCAGCAGCCATACAGGGACAGGGTACGAGCAGTACTTC
cdr3_aa: CASSHTGTGYEQYF

clone_size: NA
d_call: TRBD1
v_call: TRBV7-9
j_call: TRBJ1-1
cdr3_length: 14
cdr3_nt: TGTGCCAGCAGCTGGACAGGGTATAATACTGAAGCTTTCTTT
cdr3_aa: CASSWTGYNTEAFF

clone_size: few
d_call: TRBD1
v_call: TRBV5-1
j_call: TRBJ2-7
cdr3_length: 15
cdr3_nt: TGCGCCAGCAGTCTCGGACAGGGGGTGGGTTACGAGCAGTACTTC
cdr3_aa: CASSLGQGVGYEQYF

clone_size: NA
d_call: TRBD2
v_call: TRBV13
j_call: TRBJ2-3
cdr3_length: 16
cdr3_nt: TGTGCCAGCAGCTTAGACGGACTAGCGGGGACAGATACGCAGTATTTT
cdr3_aa: CASSLDGLAGTDTQYF

clone_size: NA
d_call: NA
v_call: TRBV10-3
j_call: TRBJ1-5
cdr3_length: 14
cdr3_nt: TGTGCCATCAGTGAGGAACATGGGAATCAGCCCCAGCATTTT
cdr3_aa: CAISEEHGNQPQHF

clone_size: NA
d_call: NA
v_call: TRBV9
j_call: TRBJ1-2
cdr3_length: 12
cdr3_nt: TGTGCCAGCAGCGTAGACCTGTATGGCTACACCTTC
cdr3_aa: CASSVDLYGYTF

clone_size: NA
d_call: NA
v_call: TRBV4-2
j_call: TRBJ2-2
cdr3_length: 14
cdr3_nt: TGTGCCAGCAGCCAAGCGTTGAACACCGGGGAGCTGTTTTTT
cdr3_aa: CASSQALNTGELFF

clone_size: few
d_call: TRBD1
v_call: TRBV13
j_call: TRBJ2-3
cdr3_length: 15
cdr3_nt: TGTGCCAGCAGCTACCGGGACAGGGACCCAGATACGCAGTATTTT
cdr3_aa: CASSYRDRDPDTQYF

clone_size: few
d_call: NA
v_call: TRBV2
j_call: TRBJ2-7
cdr3_length: 11
cdr3_nt: TGTGCCAGCAGCCCCACCTACGAGCAGTACTTC
cdr3_aa: CASSPTYEQYF

clone_size: NA
d_call: NA
v_call: TRBV6-1
j_call: TRBJ1-6
cdr3_length: 15
cdr3_nt: TGTGCCAGCAGTGAAACGGCGCTTCCTAATTCACCCCTCCACTTT
cdr3_aa: CASSETALPNSPLHF

clone_size: NA
d_call: NA
v_call: TRBV2
j_call: TRBJ2-1
cdr3_length: 15
cdr3_nt: TGTGCCAGCAGTGTAGGAGGGGGGGTCTTCAATGAGCAGTTCTTC
cdr3_aa: CASSVGGGVFNEQFF

clone_size: few
d_call: NA
v_call: TRBV2
j_call: TRBJ1-1
cdr3_length: 14
cdr3_nt: TGTGCCAGCAGTGAAGTCAGGGGTATGGCTGAAGCTTTCTTT
cdr3_aa: CASSEVRGMAEAFF

clone_size: NA
d_call: TRBD1
v_call: TRBV5-4
j_call: TRBJ2-7
cdr3_length: 14
cdr3_nt: TGTGCCAGCAGCAAACAGGGGGCTGGGTACGAGCAGTACTTC
cdr3_aa: CASSKQGAGYEQYF

clone_size: NA
d_call: TRBD1
v_call: TRBV29-1
j_call: TRBJ2-7
cdr3_length: 12
cdr3_nt: TGCAGCGTGACGGGACAGGGCTACGAGCAGTACTTC
cdr3_aa: CSVTGQGYEQYF

clone_size: NA
d_call: NA
v_call: TRBV10-2
j_call: TRBJ2-5
cdr3_length: 15
cdr3_nt: TGCGCCAGCACCCGAGGATCCAGTTCTCAAGAGACCCAGTACTTC
cdr3_aa: CASTRGSSSQETQYF

clone_size: NA
d_call: NA
v_call: TRBV4-1
j_call: TRBJ1-3
cdr3_length: 15
cdr3_nt: TGCGCCAGCAGCCAAGATAGGAGGACTGGAAACACCATATATTTT
cdr3_aa: CASSQDRRTGNTIYF

clone_size: few
d_call: TRBD2
v_call: TRBV7-8
j_call: TRBJ2-3
cdr3_length: 16
cdr3_nt: TGTGCCAGCAGCTTAACCCTAGCGGGGGGTGCAGATACGCAGTATTTT
cdr3_aa: CASSLTLAGGADTQYF

clone_size: NA
d_call: NA
v_call: TRBV7-9
j_call: TRBJ2-7
cdr3_length: 14
cdr3_nt: TGTGCCAGCAGTCGACCCGAAGTCCCCTACGAGCAGTACTTC
cdr3_aa: CASSRPEVPYEQYF

clone_size: NA
d_call: TRBD2
v_call: TRBV7-8
j_call: TRBJ2-1
cdr3_length: 19
cdr3_nt: TGTGCCAGCAGCTTAGCACCCTCGACTAGCGGGGGGGTCTACAATGAGCAGTTCTTC
cdr3_aa: CASSLAPSTSGGVYNEQFF

clone_size: few
d_call: TRBD1
v_call: TRBV5-5
j_call: TRBJ2-5
cdr3_length: 14
cdr3_nt: TGTGCCAGCAGCTTGGGGGACAGGGGCGAGACCCAGTACTTC
cdr3_aa: CASSLGDRGETQYF

clone_size: few
d_call: NA
v_call: TRBV30
j_call: TRBJ2-2
cdr3_length: 13
cdr3_nt: TGTGCCATGGCGGGGGCCGACCGCTGGGAGCTGTTTTTT
cdr3_aa: CAMAGADRWELFF